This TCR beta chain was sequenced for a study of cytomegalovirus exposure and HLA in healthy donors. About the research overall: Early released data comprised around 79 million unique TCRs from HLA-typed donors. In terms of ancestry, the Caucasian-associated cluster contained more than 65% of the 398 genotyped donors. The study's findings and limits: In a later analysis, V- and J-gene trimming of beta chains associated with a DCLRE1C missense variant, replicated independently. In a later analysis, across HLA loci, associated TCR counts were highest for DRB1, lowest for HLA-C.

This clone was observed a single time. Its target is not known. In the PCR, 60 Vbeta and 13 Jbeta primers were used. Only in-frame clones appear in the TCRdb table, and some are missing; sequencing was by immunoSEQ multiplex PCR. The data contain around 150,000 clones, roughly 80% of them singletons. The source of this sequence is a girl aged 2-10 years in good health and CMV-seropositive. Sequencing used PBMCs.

The CDR3 here is CASSYSSGEQYF. The CDR3, as DNA: TGTGCCAGCAGTTACTCGAGTGGCGAGCAGTACTTC. The rearrangement links TRBV6-5 to TRBJ2-7; D not resolved. CDR1 and CDR2 from the germline V gene are MNHEY and SVGAGI. The V gene lost 0 bases and the J gene lost 6 bases, with 6 bases spanning the gap. This CDR3 is built from 12 residues.